This TCR beta chain was sequenced in a study of blood T cell repertoires in COVID-19 (TCRdb year 2020). Concerning the study at large: Samples covering the acute and convalescent phases of COVID-19 were provided by collaborators in the United States, Italy and Spain. Samples came from the ongoing ImmuneRACE study (first 160 participants) plus 1,254 subjects from 6 global collaborators. Subjects who had been exposed to COVID-19, were actively infected with it, or had recovered from it provided the deeply sampled blood TCRbeta repertoires that made up the dataset. The material from the prospective study consisted of cDNA or gDNA derived from T cells, B-cell-depleted T cells, or PBMCs. Where HLA class I and class II types were available, the types were taken from metadata supplied by the sample provider, not from assay-based typing. The repertoires were released in a freely available public database meant as a resource for research on the immune response to SARS-CoV-2. The sample metadata nearly always contained a de-identified subject ID, COVID-19 status, age in years and sex. Findings and caveats that apply to the study as a whole: The amount of clinical and demographic metadata varied by source and participant and was provided uncurated.

TCRbeta CDR3 regions were amplified from genomic DNA by means of the immunoSEQ Assay, a bias-controlled multiplex PCR. The authors' pipeline ran thus. The number of nucleated cells in each sample was estimated from the amplification of reference gene primers within the assay. Sequence reads were collapsed and filtered to measure the absolute abundance of every unique TCRbeta CDR3 rearrangement. For each sample, productive Simpson clonality was calculated by taking the square root of Simpson's diversity index across productive rearrangements. Drawn from immuneACCESS, this table holds only the in-frame rearrangements with V and J called that TCRdb kept. Clones are partly lost; checked studies trace under half to an unresolved V gene and leave the rest unexplained. V, J and clone size reflect that table, while D and trimming were determined from the DNA. This sample has approximately 150,000 clones in its table, and 80% to 90% of those were observed once. The ten top clones hold about 10% of the sample.

Note on this clone: The clone's antigen remains unknown. The sample holds no much larger clone one base away, and base qualities are not on file.

The collaborating institutions used their own protocols to collect whole blood in K2EDTA tubes. Collaborator samples were shipped for TCRbeta analysis as frozen whole blood, isolated PBMCs, or DNA extracted from either sample type. The V end gives up 6 bases and the J end 2 bases, leaving 3 bases in the junction not matched to a gene. The germline V gene sets CDR1 to SGHRS and CDR2 to YFSETQ. From the cysteine through the phenylalanine, the CDR3 covers 13 amino acids. Here the CDR3 DNA is all that survives: 39 bases in frame from base 1. Sequences were obtained from peripheral blood. This sequence originates from a man in his 60s with active or convalescent COVID-19. The chain is encoded by TRBV5-1 joined to TRBJ2-3; TRBD1 matches 7 bases in the middle. The DNA is TGCGCCAGCAAAACAGGGGTCACAGATACGCAGTATTTT. This gives the protein CASKTGVTDTQYF.